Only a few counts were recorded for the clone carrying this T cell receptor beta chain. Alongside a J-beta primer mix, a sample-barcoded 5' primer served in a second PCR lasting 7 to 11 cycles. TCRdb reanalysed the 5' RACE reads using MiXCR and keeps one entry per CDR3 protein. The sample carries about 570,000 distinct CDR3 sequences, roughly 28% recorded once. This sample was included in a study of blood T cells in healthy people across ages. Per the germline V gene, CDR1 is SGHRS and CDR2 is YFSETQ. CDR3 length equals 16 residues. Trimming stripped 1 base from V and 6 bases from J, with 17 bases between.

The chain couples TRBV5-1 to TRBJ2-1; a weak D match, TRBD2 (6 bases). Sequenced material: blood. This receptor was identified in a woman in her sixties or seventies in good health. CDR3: CASSLWAGIGGNEQFF. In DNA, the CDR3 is TGCGCCAGCAGCTTGTGGGCGGGAATTGGGGGCAATGAGCAGTTCTTC.